These 21 T cell receptor beta chains came from one sample sequenced in a study of shared clonotypes between healthy human individuals (TCRdb year 2020). CD8 naive samples were CD45RO-negative cells positively selected for CCR7, giving a CD45RA+CCR7+ population that excluded TemRA cells. Library preparation was by the immunoSEQ multiplex PCR assay. TCRdb re-hosts the immuneACCESS table, in-frame sequences only. Its copies lack some clones; in the studies checked, an unresolved V gene accounts for under half of them, and the cause for the rest is not known. This sample holds roughly 600,000 clones; 95% to 98% were observed only once. Approximately 0.3% of the sample rests with the top ten. Sequenced material: naive CD8+ T cells sorted from blood. What this sample's cell subset or site label stands for: CD45RA+CCR7+. The receptors stem from a man aged 30 to 45 in good health.

This clone is a singleton in its sample. The chain is built from TRBV5-8 and TRBJ1-2; TRBD1 matches 9 bases. The J segment lost 3 bases and the V segment lost 1 base, leaving 7 bases of the junction unmatched. Germline CDR1 SGHTS, CDR2 YDEGEE. CDR3 length: 16 residues. CDR3 amino acids: CASSLFGTGFHYGYTF. The CDR3 DNA follows: TGTGCCAGCAGCTTGTTTGGGACAGGGTTTCACTATGGCTACACCTTC.

This clone was seen only once. The V call is TRBV11-2, the J call TRBJ2-1, with 8 bases matching TRBD1. Germline V gene sequence: CDR1 SGHAT, CDR2 FQNNGV. There are 15 residues in the CDR3. Trimming cost V 3 bases and J 1 base; bases outside gene matches: 2. The DNA of the CDR3 is TGTGCCAGCAGCTTCAGGGGGCAGTCCTACAATGAGCAGTTCTTC. It translates to CASSFRGQSYNEQFF. Together with reference TRBV11-2 and TRBJ2-1, the CDR3 gives the full variable domain: EAGVAQSPRYKIIEKRQSVAFWCNPISGHATLYWYQQILGQGPKLLIQFQNNGVVDDSQLPKDRFSAERLKGVDSTLKIQPAKLEDSAVYLCASSFRGQSYNEQFFGPGTRLTVL.

The chain employs TRBV5-1 and TRBJ2-7; TRBD2 agrees at 13 bases. Unmatched junction bases numbered 4, after V lost 4 bases and J lost 3 bases. Germline CDR1 is SGHRS and CDR2 is YFSETQ. CDR3 length: 15 residues. The CDR3 is CASSTGLAGVYEQYF. The CDR3, as DNA: TGCGCCAGCAGCACAGGACTAGCGGGAGTCTACGAGCAGTACTTC.

CDR3 amino acids: CSVTGNTEAFF. The DNA of the CDR3 is TGCAGCGTTACGGGGAACACTGAAGCTTTCTTT. V usage is TRBV29-1 and J usage is TRBJ1-1; D remains ambiguous. Germline-derived CDR1 and CDR2 are SQVTM and ANQGSEA. Trimming stripped 5 bases from V and 1 base from J, with 5 bases between. CDR3 length: 11 residues.

The chain uses TRBV6-6 and TRBJ2-3; tentatively, D is TRBD2 (5 bases). The CDR3 totals 16 residues. Trimming removed 4 bases from V and 5 bases from J, with 19 bases in between. Germline-derived CDR1 and CDR2 are MNHNY and SVGAGI (reference sequence). The chain's CDR3 is CASSSTAASPRDTQYF. The CDR3 DNA reads as TGTGCCAGCAGTTCAACCGCGGCTAGCCCTAGAGATACGCAGTATTTT.

The chain links TRBV7-9 to TRBJ2-1; weak D call: TRBD1 (5 bases). CDR1 and CDR2 from the germline V gene are SEHNR and FQNEAQ (reference sequence). This CDR3 has 13 amino acids. V lost 11 bases and J lost 7, with 18 bases in between. Written as DNA, the CDR3 is TGTGCCTGCGCTAGAGCAGCAGGGAATGAGCAGTTCTTC. Amino acid sequence: CACARAAGNEQFF.

The chain recombines TRBV29-1 with TRBJ2-1; maybe TRBD2 (5 bases). Per the germline V gene, CDR1 is SQVTM and CDR2 is ANQGSEA. This CDR3 has 14 amino acids. V was shortened by 4 bases and J by 8 bases, with 18 bases between the two germline ends. CDR3 bases: TGCAGCGTTGGTGGGCGGGCTATGGGCTATGAGCAGTTCTTC. Its protein is CSVGGRAMGYEQFF.

This clone was seen only a few times. V and J are TRBV5-5 and TRBJ2-2, with unresolved D. The CDR3 has 15 amino acids. Germline V gene data show CDR1 as SGHKS and CDR2 as YYEKEE (reference sequence). Trimming stripped 4 bases from V and 5 bases from J, with 15 bases between. As DNA, the CDR3 is TGTGCCAGCAGCGTGGACGGCTGGGTTACCGGGGAGCTGTTTTTT. Amino acid sequence: CASSVDGWVTGELFF.

The sample holds one count of this clone. J is TRBJ2-5 and V is TRBV11-2, with no clear D. Trimming took off 5 bases at V and 1 base at J, with 8 bases between the two ends. Germline V lookup: CDR1 SGHAT, CDR2 FQNNGV. The CDR3 has 13 amino acids. CDR3 in DNA: TGTGCCAGCAGCCCAGGTCCCCAAGAGACCCAGTACTTC. Protein sequence: CASSPGPQETQYF.

The chain uses TRBV27 and TRBJ1-1; D remains ambiguous. Germline values: CDR1 MNHEY, CDR2 SMNVEV (reference sequence). This CDR3 is 13 amino acids long. Deletions cut 6 bases from V and 1 base from J, with 9 bases between. CDR3 in amino acids: CASSYGRNTEAFF. CDR3 in DNA: TGTGCCAGCAGCTATGGACGGAACACTGAAGCTTTCTTT.

This clone was seen only once. This sequence joins TRBV5-5 and TRBJ1-5, with D tentatively TRBD1 (6 bases). V lost 4 bases to trimming and J lost 0 bases, with 14 bases between them. Germline CDR1 is SGHKS and CDR2 is YYEKEE (reference sequence). This CDR3 spans 16 amino acids. The CDR3 DNA reads TGTGCCAGCAGCCAACAGGGCCTTTATAGCAATCAGCCCCAGCATTTT. Translated, it gives CASSQQGLYSNQPQHF.

This clone appeared a single time. This chain links TRBV7-9 with TRBJ1-2, with TRBD1 as a possible D gene (6 bases). CDR1 and CDR2 from the germline V gene are SEHNR and FQNEAQ (reference sequence). V lost 11 bases, J lost 4 bases, and 11 bases lay in between. The CDR3 has 11 residues. The CDR3 is CALTGIYGYTF. Here the CDR3 DNA reads TGTGCCCTTACAGGGATCTATGGCTACACCTTC.

The chain is built from TRBV6-5 and TRBJ2-7; tentatively, D is TRBD1 (6 bases). Trimming removed 0 bases at V and 2 bases at J, with 8 bases between. The germline gives CDR1 MNHEY, CDR2 SVGAGI. The CDR3 covers 14 residues. The CDR3 sequence: CASSYSWTAYEQYF. CDR3 coding DNA: TGTGCCAGCAGTTACTCTTGGACAGCCTACGAGCAGTACTTC.

J is TRBJ1-5 and V is TRBV12-5; tentatively, D is TRBD1 (5 bases). Germline V gives CDR1 LGHNT, CDR2 FRNRAP. CDR3 length equals 18 residues. The germline V and J ends were trimmed by 3 bases and 0 bases, with 18 bases remaining between them. The CDR3, as DNA: TGTGCTAGTGGTTTCGACGCCGGACACCCTTATAGCAATCAGCCCCAGCATTTT. As protein: CASGFDAGHPYSNQPQHF.

The V gene is TRBV15, the J gene TRBJ2-7; D could derive from TRBD1 or TRBD2 (5 bases each). The germline gives CDR1 LNHNV, CDR2 YYDKDF (reference sequence). Trimming stripped 9 bases from V and 2 bases from J, with 17 bases between. The CDR3 consists of 14 residues. The CDR3 loop is CATNHSGTPYEQYF. The CDR3, as DNA: TGTGCCACAAACCACTCCGGGACCCCCTACGAGCAGTACTTC.

The rearrangement links TRBV2 to TRBJ2-5, with a weak D call TRBD2 (6 bases). CDR1 and CDR2 (germline): SNHLY, FYNNEI. Trimming cost V 5 bases and J 3 bases, with 10 bases left between them. This CDR3 comprises 13 residues. DNA for the CDR3: TGTGCCAGCAGTTTGACTAGGGAAGAGACCCAGTACTTC. This encodes CASSLTREETQYF.

The genes are TRBV11-2 and TRBJ1-2, with TRBD1 as a possible D gene (5 bases). The V gene lost 1 base and the J gene lost 4 bases, with 13 bases spanning the gap. The CDR3 is 15 residues long. The germline V gene encodes CDR1 SGHAT and CDR2 FQNNGV. The DNA for the CDR3 is TGTGCCAGCAGCTTAGGTCCGGGGCCTGGCTATGGCTACACCTTC. It yields the protein CASSLGPGPGYGYTF.

The chain joins TRBV11-3 to TRBJ2-2; D tentatively reads TRBD1 or TRBD2 (5 bases each). With 1 base removed from V and 3 bases from J, the gap between germline ends came to 12 bases. Germline V gene data show CDR1 as SGHNT and CDR2 as YENEEA. The CDR3 length is 16 residues. For the CDR3, the DNA is TGTGCCAGCAGCTTAGGTGTACTAGGGGACACCGGGGAGCTGTTTTTT. Its translation: CASSLGVLGDTGELFF.

This chain links TRBV7-8 with TRBJ2-1; TRBD1 might be the D (5 bases). Germline V lookup: CDR1 SGHVS, CDR2 FQNEAQ. With 4 bases removed from V and 0 bases from J, the gap between germline ends came to 13 bases. The CDR3 covers 16 residues. The CDR3, as DNA: TGTGCCAGCAGCTATACCGGACACGGCTCCTACAATGAGCAGTTCTTC. It encodes CASSYTGHGSYNEQFF.

A word on this clone: The sample has other DNA sequences that encode this CDR3 too. The chain carries TRBV5-1 and TRBJ2-7; no definite D call. Germline V gives CDR1 SGHRS, CDR2 YFSETQ. With 0 bases removed from V and 2 bases from J, the gap between germline ends came to 9 bases. CDR3 length: 14 residues. The CDR3 DNA follows: TGCGCCAGCAGCTTGGTTGGCTCTCCCTACGAGCAGTACTTC. Protein: CASSLVGSPYEQYF.

V usage is TRBV6-5 and J usage is TRBJ1-4; no firm D call. Germline V lookup: CDR1 MNHEY, CDR2 SVGAGI. CDR3 size: 15 residues. Trimming shortened V by 2 bases and J by 0 bases, and 7 bases separated the two germline ends. CDR3: CASSYEGATNEKLFF. The CDR3, as DNA: TGTGCCAGCAGTTACGAGGGAGCAACTAATGAAAAACTGTTTTTT.